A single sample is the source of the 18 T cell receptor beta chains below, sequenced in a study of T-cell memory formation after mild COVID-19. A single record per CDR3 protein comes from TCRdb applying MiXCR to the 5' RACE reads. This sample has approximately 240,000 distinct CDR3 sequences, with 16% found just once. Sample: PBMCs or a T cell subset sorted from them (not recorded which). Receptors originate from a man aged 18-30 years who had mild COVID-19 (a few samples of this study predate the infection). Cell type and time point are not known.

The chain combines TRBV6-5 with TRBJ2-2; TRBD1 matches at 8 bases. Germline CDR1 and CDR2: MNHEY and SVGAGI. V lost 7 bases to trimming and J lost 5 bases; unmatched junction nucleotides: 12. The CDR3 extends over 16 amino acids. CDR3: CASTRIRTGQTGELFF. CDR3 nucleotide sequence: TGTGCCAGCACCAGAATAAGGACAGGGCAGACCGGGGAGCTGTTTTTT.

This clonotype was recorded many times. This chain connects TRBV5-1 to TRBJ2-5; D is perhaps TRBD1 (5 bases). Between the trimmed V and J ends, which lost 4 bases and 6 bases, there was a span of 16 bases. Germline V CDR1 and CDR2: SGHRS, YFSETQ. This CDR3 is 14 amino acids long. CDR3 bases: TGCGCCAGCAGCCTAGGGGCGGCCCCGAAGACCCAGTACTTC. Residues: CASSLGAAPKTQYF.

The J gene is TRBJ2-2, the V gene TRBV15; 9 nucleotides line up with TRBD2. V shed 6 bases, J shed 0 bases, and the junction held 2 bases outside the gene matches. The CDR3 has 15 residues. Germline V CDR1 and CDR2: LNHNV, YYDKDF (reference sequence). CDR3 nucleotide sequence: TGTGCCACCAGGTTAGCGGGGGCGAACACCGGGGAGCTGTTTTTT. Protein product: CATRLAGANTGELFF.

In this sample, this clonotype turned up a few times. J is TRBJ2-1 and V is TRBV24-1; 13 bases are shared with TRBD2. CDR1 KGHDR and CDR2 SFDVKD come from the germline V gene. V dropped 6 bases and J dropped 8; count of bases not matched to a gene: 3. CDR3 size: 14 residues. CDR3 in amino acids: CATSTSGGAYEQFF. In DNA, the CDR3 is TGTGCCACCAGTACTAGCGGGGGGGCCTATGAGCAGTTCTTC.

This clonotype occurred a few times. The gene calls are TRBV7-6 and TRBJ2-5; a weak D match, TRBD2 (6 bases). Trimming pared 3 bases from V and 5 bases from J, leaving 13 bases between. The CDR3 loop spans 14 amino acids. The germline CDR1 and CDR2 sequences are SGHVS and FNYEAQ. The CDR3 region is CASSFRLVRETQYF. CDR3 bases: TGTGCCAGCAGCTTTCGACTAGTCCGGGAGACCCAGTACTTC.

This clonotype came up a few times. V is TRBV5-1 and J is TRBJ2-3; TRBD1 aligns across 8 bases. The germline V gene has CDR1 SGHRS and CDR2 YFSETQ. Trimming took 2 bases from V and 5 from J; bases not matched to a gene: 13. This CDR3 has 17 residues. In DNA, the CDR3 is TGCGCCAGCAGCTTAGTCCAGGGGGCTAGGATAGGAGATACGCAGTATTTT. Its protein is CASSLVQGARIGDTQYF.

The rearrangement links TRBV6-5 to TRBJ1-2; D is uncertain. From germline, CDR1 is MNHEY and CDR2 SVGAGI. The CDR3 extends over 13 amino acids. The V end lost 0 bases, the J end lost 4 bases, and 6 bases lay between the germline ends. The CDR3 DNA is TGTGCCAGCAGTTACTCTACCCGCTATGGCTACACCTTC. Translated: CASSYSTRYGYTF.

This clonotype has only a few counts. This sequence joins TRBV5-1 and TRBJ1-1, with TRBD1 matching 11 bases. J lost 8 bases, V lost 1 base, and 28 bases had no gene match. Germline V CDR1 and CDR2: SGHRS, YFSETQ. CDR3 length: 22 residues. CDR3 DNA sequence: TGCGCCAGCAGCTTGTTCCGCGATTATCCGGACAGGGGGCGAAGTCTCCGGGGGGAAGCTTTCTTT. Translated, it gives CASSLFRDYPDRGRSLRGEAFF.

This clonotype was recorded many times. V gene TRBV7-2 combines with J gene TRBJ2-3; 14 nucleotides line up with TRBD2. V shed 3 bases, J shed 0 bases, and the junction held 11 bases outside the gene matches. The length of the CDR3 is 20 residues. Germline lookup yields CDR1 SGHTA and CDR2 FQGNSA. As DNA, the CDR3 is TGTGCCAGCAGCTTTACCCCCAGGACTAGCGGGGGGCCCAGCACAGATACGCAGTATTTT. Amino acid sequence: CASSFTPRTSGGPSTDTQYF.

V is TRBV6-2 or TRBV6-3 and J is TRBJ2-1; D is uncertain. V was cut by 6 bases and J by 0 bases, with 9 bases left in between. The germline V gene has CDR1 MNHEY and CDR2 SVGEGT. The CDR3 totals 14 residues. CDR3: CASSYLRSYNEQFF. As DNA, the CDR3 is TGTGCCAGCAGCTATTTGCGCTCCTACAATGAGCAGTTCTTC.

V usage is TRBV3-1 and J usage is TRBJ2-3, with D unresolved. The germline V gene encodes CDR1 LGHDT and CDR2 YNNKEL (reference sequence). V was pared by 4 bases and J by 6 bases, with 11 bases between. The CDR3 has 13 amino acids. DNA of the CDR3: TGTGCCAGCAGCCGGCAGACCCCGGATACGCAGTATTTT. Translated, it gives CASSRQTPDTQYF.

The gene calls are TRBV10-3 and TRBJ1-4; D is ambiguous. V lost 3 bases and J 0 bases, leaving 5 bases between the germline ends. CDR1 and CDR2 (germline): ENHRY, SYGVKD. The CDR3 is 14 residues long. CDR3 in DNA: TGTGCCATCAGTGACCCCTCAACTAATGAAAAACTGTTTTTT. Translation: CAISDPSTNEKLFF.

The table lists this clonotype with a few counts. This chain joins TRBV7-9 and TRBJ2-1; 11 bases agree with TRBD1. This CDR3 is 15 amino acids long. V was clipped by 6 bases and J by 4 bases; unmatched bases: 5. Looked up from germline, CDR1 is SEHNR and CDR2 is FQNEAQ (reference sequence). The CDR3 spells CASSWDRGTYNEQFF. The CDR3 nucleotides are TGTGCCAGCAGTTGGGACAGGGGGACTTACAATGAGCAGTTCTTC. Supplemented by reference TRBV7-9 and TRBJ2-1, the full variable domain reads DTGVSQNPRHKITKRGQNVTFRCDPISEHNRLYWYRQTLGQGPEFLTYFQNEAQLEKSRLLSDRFSAERPKGSFSTLEIQRTEQGDSAMYLCASSWDRGTYNEQFFGPGTRLTVL.

DNA of the CDR3: TGTGCCAGTAGTAGCCTACATGCGAACACTGAAGCTTTCTTT. Encoded protein: CASSSLHANTEAFF. The rearrangement links TRBV19 to TRBJ1-1; D unresolved. Germline CDR1 and CDR2: LNHDA and SQIVND (reference sequence). The CDR3 loop spans 14 amino acids. V lost 4 bases and J 1 base, leaving 10 bases between the germline ends.

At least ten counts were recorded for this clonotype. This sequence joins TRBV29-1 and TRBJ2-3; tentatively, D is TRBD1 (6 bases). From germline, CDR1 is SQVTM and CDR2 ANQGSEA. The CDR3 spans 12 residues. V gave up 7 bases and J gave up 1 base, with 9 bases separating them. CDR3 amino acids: CSERTGTDTQYF. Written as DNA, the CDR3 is TGCAGCGAACGGACAGGCACAGATACGCAGTATTTT.

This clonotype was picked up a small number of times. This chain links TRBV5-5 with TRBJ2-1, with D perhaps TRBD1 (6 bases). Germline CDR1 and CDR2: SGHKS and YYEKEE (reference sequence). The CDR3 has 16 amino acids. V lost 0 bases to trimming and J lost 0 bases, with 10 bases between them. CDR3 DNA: TGTGCCAGCAGCTTGGGGCTGGACAGCTCCTACAATGAGCAGTTCTTC. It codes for CASSLGLDSSYNEQFF. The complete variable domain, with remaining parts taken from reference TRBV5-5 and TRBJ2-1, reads DAGVTQSPTHLIKTRGQQVTLRCSPISGHKSVSWYQQVLGQGPQFIFQYYEKEERGRGNFPDRFSARQFPNYSSELNVNALLLGDSALYLCASSLGLDSSYNEQFFGPGTRLTVL.

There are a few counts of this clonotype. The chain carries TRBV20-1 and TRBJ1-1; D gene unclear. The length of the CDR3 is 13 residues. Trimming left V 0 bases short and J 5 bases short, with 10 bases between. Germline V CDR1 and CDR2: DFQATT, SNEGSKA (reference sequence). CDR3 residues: CSAREGSKTEAFF. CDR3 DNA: TGCAGTGCTAGAGAGGGCAGCAAAACTGAAGCTTTCTTT.

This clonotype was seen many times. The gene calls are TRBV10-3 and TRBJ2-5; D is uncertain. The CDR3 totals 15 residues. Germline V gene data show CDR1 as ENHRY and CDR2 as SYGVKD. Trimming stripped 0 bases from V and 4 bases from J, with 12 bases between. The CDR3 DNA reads TGTGCCATCAGTGAGTCGGGCCGACAAATAGAGACCCAGTACTTC. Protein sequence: CAISESGRQIETQYF.